The 31 T cell receptor beta chains below all came from one sample that was sequenced in a study of blood T cells in healthy people across ages. Combining a sample-barcoded 5' primer with a J-beta primer mix, a second PCR ran for roughly 6 to 11 cycles. TCRdb processed the 5' RACE reads anew with MiXCR; each CDR3 protein has one entry. The sample has hundreds of thousands of distinct CDR3 sequences; 20% to 25% are singletons. Sequencing used blood. These receptor sequences come from a man in his 70s in good health.

Regarding this clonotype: An end of the junction differs from the germline gene, which may be a read error. The chain has TRBV7-7 and TRBJ2-1; TRBD1 or TRBD2 may be the D gene (5 bases each). CDR1 SSHAT and CDR2 FNYEAQ come from the germline V gene (reference sequence). This CDR3 spans 14 amino acids. The CDR3 loop reads CASSLGTVGNEQLF. CDR3 in DNA: TGTGCTAGCAGCTTAGGGACCGTAGGGAATGAGCAGCTCTTC.

There are a few counts of this clonotype. The chain carries TRBV6-1 and TRBJ1-4; D remains unclear. CDR1 is MNHNS and CDR2 is SASEGT in the germline V gene. With 4 bases removed from V and 3 bases from J, the gap between germline ends came to 12 bases. The CDR3 covers 15 residues. The CDR3 sequence: CASSGEREANEKLFF. The CDR3, as DNA: TGTGCCAGCAGTGGAGAGCGGGAGGCTAATGAAAAACTGTTTTTT.

In this sample, this clonotype turned up many times. The V call is TRBV29-1, the J call TRBJ2-5; TRBD1 matches 8 bases. With 7 bases clipped from V and 4 bases from J, the junction kept 14 bases outside the gene matches. Germline V CDR1 and CDR2: SQVTM, ANQGSEA. The CDR3 contains 15 residues. The CDR3 reads CSARLALRGRETQYF. CDR3 nucleotides: TGCAGCGCGAGGCTAGCCCTCAGGGGGCGAGAGACCCAGTACTTC. Variable domain in full (rest from reference TRBV29-1 and TRBJ2-5): SAVISQKPSRDICQRGTSLTIQCQVDSQVTMMFWYRQQPGQSLTLIATANQGSEATYESGFVIDKFPISRPNLTFSTLTVSNMSPEDSSIYLCSARLALRGRETQYFGPGTRLLVL.

The CDR3 spells CASSEGLAGTYEQYF. In nucleotides, the CDR3 is TGTGCCAGCAGTGAAGGACTAGCGGGAACCTACGAGCAGTACTTC. The chain joins TRBV27 to TRBJ2-7, with 12 bases matching TRBD2. The germline CDR1 and CDR2 sequences are MNHEY and SMNVEV (reference sequence). The CDR3 totals 15 residues. With V trimmed by 5 bases and J by 2 bases, 4 bases remained unmatched.

This chain connects TRBV6-5 to TRBJ2-7; TRBD1 matches at 9 bases. This CDR3 is 13 amino acids long. Trimming at V came to 6 bases and at J to 4 bases, leaving 4 bases not matched to a gene. CDR1 is MNHEY, CDR2 SVGAGI, per germline. CDR3 loop: CASRSGTGYEQYF. The CDR3, as DNA: TGTGCCAGCAGATCCGGGACAGGGTACGAGCAGTACTTC.

This clonotype was seen more than once but under ten times. The chain combines TRBV2 with TRBJ2-3; D is undetermined. The germline CDR1 and CDR2 sequences are SNHLY and FYNNEI. CDR3 length equals 14 residues. V lost 3 bases, J lost 2 bases, and 9 bases lay in between. CDR3 protein: CASSDSENTDTQYF. CDR3 sequence (DNA): TGTGCCAGCAGTGATTCAGAGAACACAGATACGCAGTATTTT.

The chain carries TRBV20-1 and TRBJ1-1; TRBD1 agrees at 8 bases. This CDR3 is 15 amino acids long. Trimming cost V 6 bases and J 1 base; bases outside gene matches: 10. Germline CDR1 and CDR2: DFQATT and SNEGSKA (reference sequence). The CDR3, as DNA: TGCAGTGCCCCAGGACAGGGTGGCCAGAACACTGAAGCTTTCTTT. Amino acid sequence: CSAPGQGGQNTEAFF.

This chain uses TRBV5-6 with TRBJ1-6; 7 bases match TRBD1. Germline CDR1 reads SGHDT; CDR2 reads YYEEEE. This CDR3 has 14 residues. Trimming removed 3 bases from V and 9 bases from J; junction bases left unmatched: 6. The CDR3 protein is CASSSRDRPSPLHF. The CDR3 DNA reads TGTGCCAGCAGCTCCCGGGACAGACCTTCACCCCTCCACTTT.

This clonotype was counted between two and nine times. The rearrangement links TRBV7-3 to TRBJ2-5, with D possibly being TRBD1 (6 bases). The J call may not be correct, given that the DNA end is closer to TRBJ2-7. Looked up from germline, CDR1 is SGHTA and CDR2 is FQGTGA. This CDR3 contains 14 residues. The CDR3 nucleotides read TGTGCCAGCAGCTCTTCGACAGGAACCGGCGAGCAGTACTTC. Its protein is CASSSSTGTGEQYF.

Written as DNA, the CDR3 is TGTGCCACCAGCAGAGATGGGGACACGAATGAGCAGTTCTTC. Encoded protein: CATSRDGDTNEQFF. The chain couples TRBV15 to TRBJ2-5; tentative D call: TRBD1 (6 bases). TRBJ2-1 matches the DNA end more closely, so the J call is doubtful. The CDR3 contains 14 residues. Germline V gives CDR1 LNHNV, CDR2 YYDKDF (reference sequence).

The chain recombines TRBV12-3 or TRBV12-4 with TRBJ1-6, with D possibly matching TRBD1 (6 bases). The CDR3 sequence is 12 residues long. The ends were cut back, 8 bases at V and 7 bases at J, with 9 bases in the middle. CDR3 sequence reads: CASGTGNSPLHF. For the CDR3, the DNA is TGTGCCAGCGGCACAGGGAATTCACCCCTCCACTTT.

V and J are TRBV5-1 and TRBJ2-7, with 8 bases identical to TRBD1. The CDR3 sequence is 14 residues long. Germline V gives CDR1 SGHRS, CDR2 YFSETQ. V was pared by 3 bases and J by 5 bases, with 7 bases of the junction left unmatched. The DNA of the CDR3 is TGCGCCAGCAGCTATGGACAGGGCGTGAACGAGCAGTACTTC. Protein product: CASSYGQGVNEQYF.

This clonotype showed up just a few times. This chain uses TRBV24-1 with TRBJ2-2, with 7 bases that match TRBD2. The V gene end was trimmed by 3 bases and the J gene end by 10 bases; junction bases not matched to a gene: 4. CDR1 is KGHDR and CDR2 is SFDVKD in the germline V gene. This CDR3 comprises 13 residues. The CDR3 sequence is CATSDPRGVELFF. Written as DNA, the CDR3 is TGTGCCACCAGTGATCCCCGGGGGGTGGAGCTGTTTTTT.

In this sample, this clonotype turned up a few times. This chain uses TRBV9 with TRBJ1-1, with 9 bases lining up with TRBD1. V shed 4 bases and J 7 bases; nucleotides not matched to a gene: 8. The CDR3 is 14 amino acids. CDR1 is SGDLS and CDR2 is YYNGEE in the germline V gene. In DNA, the CDR3 is TGTGCCAGCAGCCCTATACAGGGGGCTCGTGAAGCTTTCTTT. It specifies CASSPIQGAREAFF.

The chain has TRBV28 and TRBJ1-2, with D uncertain. Germline CDR1 MDHEN, CDR2 SYDVKM. V was pared by 5 bases and J by 1 base, with 5 bases between. The CDR3 totals 12 residues. CDR3 in amino acids: CASSRSNYGYTF. The CDR3 DNA is TGTGCCAGCAGTAGAAGTAACTATGGCTACACCTTC.

V usage is TRBV13 and J usage is TRBJ1-1; D gene ambiguous. The V end was cut by 5 bases, the J end by 5 bases, with 12 bases between. Looked up from germline, CDR1 is PRHDT and CDR2 is FYEKMQ (reference sequence). The CDR3 is made up of 13 amino acids. The CDR3 loop is CASSPRGSTEAFF. The CDR3 nucleotides are TGTGCCAGCAGCCCCCGGGGTAGTACTGAAGCTTTCTTT.

The V call is TRBV27, the J call TRBJ2-5; the match to TRBD2 covers 12 bases. The J call may be wrong; the DNA end is better matched by TRBJ2-7. Germline values: CDR1 MNHEY, CDR2 SMNVEV (reference sequence). The CDR3 sequence is 15 residues long. CDR3 sequence reads: CASSQGLAGLYEQYF. The CDR3 DNA reads as TGTGCCAGCAGTCAGGGACTAGCGGGTTTATACGAGCAGTACTTC.

This clonotype was detected only a few times. The chain uses TRBV10-3 and TRBJ2-7; 7 nucleotides align to TRBD2. CDR3 length: 14 residues. Germline V gene lookup returns CDR1 ENHRY and CDR2 SYGVKD. Unmatched junction bases numbered 4, after V lost 0 bases and J lost 5 bases. In DNA, the CDR3 is TGTGCCATCAGTGAGTCGATGGGGGGGGACGAGCAGTACTTC. Its protein is CAISESMGGDEQYF.

This chain joins TRBV15 and TRBJ1-6; 9 nucleotides line up with TRBD1. The CDR3 is 16 amino acids. Looked up from germline, CDR1 is LNHNV and CDR2 is YYDKDF (reference sequence). The V segment lost 2 bases and the J segment 10 bases; nucleotides outside the gene matches: 9. CDR3 in DNA: TGTGCCACCAGCAGATCCCGCGGACAGGGGACCTCACCCCTCCACTTT. It codes for CATSRSRGQGTSPLHF.

This CDR3 is CASSESLGGDEQFF. DNA of the CDR3: TGCGCCAGCAGTGAGTCGTTGGGAGGAGATGAGCAGTTCTTC. This rearrangement joins TRBV10-1 to TRBJ2-5; perhaps TRBD2 as D (6 bases). The better agreement between TRBJ2-1 and the DNA end casts doubt on the J call. CDR3 size: 14 residues. The V gene's germline CDR1 is WNHNN and CDR2 SYGVQD (reference sequence).

The chain combines TRBV20-1 with TRBJ2-5; 9 bases fit TRBD1. The J call may be in error: the DNA end matches TRBJ2-1 better. Germline V CDR1 and CDR2: DFQATT, SNEGSKA (reference sequence). There are 14 residues in the CDR3. CDR3 sequence reads: CSARRDRVRDEQFF. The DNA for the CDR3 is TGCAGTGCTAGAAGGGACAGGGTGAGGGATGAGCAGTTCTTC.

This clonotype was seen a few times. The chain recombines TRBV12-3 or TRBV12-4 with TRBJ2-4, with 12 bases identical to TRBD2. This CDR3 has 14 amino acids. Trimming took 7 bases from V and 7 from J; bases not matched to a gene: 5. The CDR3 DNA is TGTGCCAGCAATCTAGCGGGAGGGCCGAACATTCAGTACTTC. Encoded protein: CASNLAGGPNIQYF.

V usage is TRBV25-1 and J usage is TRBJ1-1, with D perhaps TRBD1 (5 bases). This CDR3 is 16 amino acids long. V lost 7 bases, J lost 0 bases, and 18 bases lay in between. Germline V lookup: CDR1 MGHDK, CDR2 SYGVNS. The CDR3 reads CASMGREGPLNTEAFF. The CDR3 DNA reads as TGTGCCAGCATGGGACGGGAGGGGCCCTTGAACACTGAAGCTTTCTTT.

The rearrangement uses TRBV20-1 and TRBJ1-4; 8 bases fit TRBD1. The V and J ends lost 7 bases and 8 bases, in that order; junction bases with no gene match: 6. Per the germline V gene, CDR1 is DFQATT and CDR2 is SNEGSKA (reference sequence). The CDR3 has 12 residues. CDR3 DNA: TGCAGTGGTCAGGGGGCGGGGGAAAAACTGTTTTTT. It is translated as CSGQGAGEKLFF.

V gene TRBV6-5 combines with J gene TRBJ2-7, with D possibly matching TRBD1 (6 bases). CDR1 is MNHEY, CDR2 SVGAGI, per germline. V lost 0 bases and J lost 2, with 14 bases in between. CDR3 length equals 16 residues. The CDR3 protein is CASSYSKGTTAYEQYF. Written as DNA, the CDR3 is TGTGCCAGCAGTTACTCGAAAGGGACAACTGCCTACGAGCAGTACTTC.

This clonotype showed up just a few times. The conserved final phenylalanine or tryptophan is absent from the CDR3, which likely points to a read error. The chain has TRBV27 and TRBJ1-5; the match to TRBD1 covers 8 bases. Germline assignment: CDR1 MNHEY and CDR2 SMNVEV (reference sequence). This CDR3 is built from 14 residues. J lost 4 bases, V lost 6 bases, and 5 bases had no gene match. CDR3 DNA: TGTGCCAGCAGGATACAGGGGGAAAATCAGCCCCAGCATCTT. It is translated as CASRIQGENQPQHL.

The table lists this clonotype with a few counts. The chain joins TRBV5-6 to TRBJ2-3, with D perhaps TRBD1 or TRBD2 (6 bases each). V lost 0 bases and J lost 2, with 10 bases in between. The CDR3 has 15 residues. CDR1 and CDR2 from the germline V gene are SGHDT and YYEEEE. The CDR3 loop reads CASSLVRGPTDTQYF. The CDR3 coding sequence is TGTGCCAGCAGCTTGGTCCGGGGGCCCACAGATACGCAGTATTTT. Filled out from reference TRBV5-6 and TRBJ2-3, the complete variable domain reads DAGVTQSPTHLIKTRGQQVTLRCSPKSGHDTVSWYQQALGQGPQFIFQYYEEEERQRGNFPDRFSGHQFPNYSSELNVNALLLGDSALYLCASSLVRGPTDTQYFGPGTRLTVL.

V is TRBV20-1 and J is TRBJ2-1; 7 bases fit TRBD2. The CDR3 is 15 amino acids. V gave up 0 bases and J gave up 2 bases; unmatched junction bases: 4. CDR1 is DFQATT and CDR2 is SNEGSKA in the germline V gene (reference sequence). CDR3 sequence reads: CSAREGSGAYNEQFF. For the CDR3, the DNA is TGCAGTGCTAGAGAAGGGAGCGGGGCCTACAATGAGCAGTTCTTC.

This clonotype has a single count. The genes are TRBV4-3 and TRBJ2-3; 9 bases align to TRBD2. The CDR3 is made up of 17 amino acids. Germline assignment: CDR1 LGHNA and CDR2 YSLEER. V gave up 0 bases and J gave up 2 bases; unmatched junction bases: 6. The CDR3 region is CASSQDVAGGTTDTQYF. The CDR3, as DNA: TGCGCCAGCAGCCAAGATGTGGCGGGAGGGACCACAGATACGCAGTATTTT.

Worth noting for this clonotype: A much larger clone sits a single nucleotide away, making a read error possible. The chain has TRBV5-1 and TRBJ1-1; tentative D call: TRBD1 (6 bases). Germline-derived CDR1 and CDR2 are SGHRS and YFSETQ. The V end lost 4 bases, the J end lost 1 base, and 8 bases lay between the germline ends. The CDR3 sequence is 13 residues long. CDR3 loop: CASSMTGNTEAFF. The CDR3 DNA sequence: TGCGCCAGCAGCATGACAGGGAACACTGAAGCTTTCTTT.

This clonotype was recorded a few times. The CDR3 loop is CASSQDPGLETDTQYF. CDR3 nucleotides: TGTGCCAGCAGCCAAGACCCCGGACTAGAGACAGATACGCAGTATTTT. V usage is TRBV4-2 and J usage is TRBJ2-3; 7 positions agree with TRBD2. This CDR3 has 16 amino acids. Germline CDR1 reads LGHNA; CDR2 reads YNFKEQ. V was clipped by 0 bases and J by 3 bases; unmatched bases: 6.